These 25 T cell receptor beta chains share one sample of origin, sequenced in a study of blood T cell repertoires in COVID-19. Clones were sequenced by immunoSEQ multiplex PCR, and TCRdb holds only the in-frame ones, with some missing. The table records around 200,000 clones, under 90% of them present only once. The sequenced sample consisted of peripheral blood. These receptors were obtained from a woman aged 65 to 85 with COVID-19, enrolled during active disease.

The V and J genes are TRBV29-1 and TRBJ2-2, with a possible D match to TRBD1 (6 bases). Looked up from germline, CDR1 is SQVTM and CDR2 is ANQGSEA. This CDR3 has 15 amino acids. V was shortened by 0 bases and J by 3 bases, with 11 bases between the two germline ends. CDR3 region: CSVEDPAGDTGELFF. CDR3 DNA: TGCAGCGTTGAAGATCCGGCAGGGGACACCGGGGAGCTGTTTTTT.

CDR3 protein: CASSQDQLAWGEETQYF. In DNA form, the CDR3 reads TGTGCCAGCAGCCAAGATCAACTAGCGTGGGGGGAAGAGACCCAGTACTTC. The chain links TRBV3-1 (or the pseudogene TRBV3-2) to TRBJ2-5, with 7 bases identical to TRBD2. The CDR3 is 17 amino acids. Germline CDR1 and CDR2: LGHDT and YNNKEL (reference sequence). V was clipped by 0 bases and J by 3 bases; unmatched bases: 10.

The chain has TRBV6-1 and TRBJ1-2; the D is unclear. The CDR3 length is 15 residues. Trimming left V 1 base short and J 4 bases short, with 13 bases between. Germline V CDR1 and CDR2: MNHNS, SASEGT. This chain's CDR3 is CASSEVWEIPYGYTF. CDR3 nucleotides: TGTGCCAGCAGTGAAGTATGGGAGATCCCCTATGGCTACACCTTC.

The J gene is TRBJ2-2, the V gene TRBV19; tentatively, D is TRBD1 (6 bases). The germline V gene encodes CDR1 LNHDA and CDR2 SQIVND (reference sequence). This CDR3 has 13 residues. The V end lost 5 bases, the J end lost 7 bases, and 11 bases lay between the germline ends. The CDR3, as DNA: TGTGCCAGTAGTCTCGCAGGGGACGGGGAGCTGTTTTTT. As protein: CASSLAGDGELFF.

This clone was observed a single time. The rearrangement links TRBV5-1 to TRBJ2-3, with TRBD1 identical over 7 bases. Germline V gives CDR1 SGHRS, CDR2 YFSETQ. V lost 4 bases to trimming and J lost 2 bases; unmatched junction nucleotides: 4. The CDR3 totals 14 residues. The CDR3 bases are TGCGCCAGCAGCCTGGGACAGTACACAGATACGCAGTATTTT. This encodes CASSLGQYTDTQYF. The full variable domain, its missing parts supplied by reference TRBV5-1 and TRBJ2-3, is KAGVTQTPRYLIKTRGQQVTLSCSPISGHRSVSWYQQTPGQGLQFLFEYFSETQRNKGNFPGRFSGRQFSNSRSEMNVSTLELGDSALYLCASSLGQYTDTQYFGPGTRLTVL.

This clone was seen more than once but under ten times. This rearrangement joins TRBV5-1 to TRBJ2-5; TRBD2 is a possible D gene (6 bases). This CDR3 contains 15 residues. V dropped 0 bases and J dropped 4 bases, with 13 bases sitting between them. Germline V CDR1 and CDR2: SGHRS, YFSETQ. Here the CDR3 DNA reads TGCGCCAGCAGCTTGGACGGGGGAGAGCTAGAGACCCAGTACTTC. Its translation is CASSLDGGELETQYF.

The gene calls are TRBV27 and TRBJ2-2; TRBD2 matches 11 bases. The CDR3 loop spans 17 amino acids. V trimming: 3 bases; J trimming: 4 bases; junction bases outside the gene matches: 7. The germline V gene has CDR1 MNHEY and CDR2 SMNVEV (reference sequence). CDR3 sequence (DNA): TGTGCCAGCAGTTTTATAGGACTAGCGGGTTTCACCGGGGAGCTGTTTTTT. Protein: CASSFIGLAGFTGELFF.

This rearrangement joins TRBV7-2 to TRBJ1-5; D is perhaps TRBD1 (6 bases). This CDR3 is 14 amino acids long. The V gene's germline CDR1 is SGHTA and CDR2 FQGNSA. V dropped 6 bases and J dropped 7 bases, with 16 bases sitting between them. This CDR3 reads CASRGRGAEQPQHF. CDR3 DNA: TGTGCCAGCAGAGGGCGGGGGGCCGAGCAGCCCCAGCATTTT.

The J gene is TRBJ2-5, the V gene TRBV10-3; possibly TRBD1 for D (6 bases). Trimming took 2 bases from V and 5 from J, leaving 12 bases between them. This CDR3 region has 14 residues. The V gene's germline CDR1 is ENHRY and CDR2 SYGVKD. The CDR3 sequence is CAISETGQGETQYF. The CDR3 DNA is TGTGCCATCAGTGAGACGGGGCAGGGGGAGACCCAGTACTTC.

This clone occurred a few times. This chain joins TRBV6-5 and TRBJ2-4; unclear D gene. The germline CDR1 and CDR2 sequences are MNHEY and SVGAGI. V lost 5 bases and J lost 1, with 9 bases in between. The CDR3 runs to 14 residues. As DNA, the CDR3 is TGTGCCAGCAGTACGGGTGGGGCCAAAAACATTCAGTACTTC. Translation gives CASSTGGAKNIQYF.

This chain connects TRBV6-5 to TRBJ2-7, with TRBD1 matching over 9 bases. The CDR3 contains 14 residues. Germline loops: CDR1 MNHEY, CDR2 SVGAGI. Trimming cost V 6 bases and J 2 bases; bases outside gene matches: 5. The CDR3 DNA sequence: TGTGCCAGCAGCCGGGACAGGGCGACCTACGAGCAGTACTTC. This encodes CASSRDRATYEQYF.

The rearrangement links TRBV7-2 to TRBJ2-5, with a tentative D call TRBD2 (6 bases). The germline V and J ends were trimmed by 1 base and 5 bases, with 17 bases remaining between them. Germline V lookup: CDR1 SGHTA, CDR2 FQGNSA. The CDR3 is 16 amino acids. The CDR3 spells CASSLGYGGELETQYF. CDR3 sequence (DNA): TGTGCCAGCAGCTTAGGTTACGGCGGGGAGTTGGAGACCCAGTACTTC.

Only a few counts were recorded for this clone. V usage is TRBV30 and J usage is TRBJ1-2; maybe TRBD1 (6 bases). Trimming cost V 5 bases and J 4 bases, with 17 bases left between them. The CDR3 totals 14 residues. Germline values: CDR1 GTSNPN, CDR2 SVGIG (reference sequence). The CDR3 loop is CAWGGTLSSYGYTF. In nucleotides, the CDR3 is TGTGCCTGGGGAGGGACACTTTCCAGCTATGGCTACACCTTC.

This clone was detected only a few times. This rearrangement joins TRBV5-6 to TRBJ2-7; the D gene is possibly TRBD2 (5 bases). The CDR3 spans 13 residues. Germline V gives CDR1 SGHDT, CDR2 YYEEEE. The V end was cut by 2 bases, the J end by 6 bases, with 12 bases between. The CDR3 here is CASSFYSRGEQYV. The CDR3 DNA follows: TGTGCCAGCAGCTTTTATAGCCGGGGCGAGCAGTACGTC.

The V gene is TRBV29-1, the J gene TRBJ2-2, with D tentatively TRBD2 (6 bases). The V end lost 7 bases, the J end lost 2 bases, and 8 bases lay between the germline ends. The CDR3 has 12 residues. Germline lookup yields CDR1 SQVTM and CDR2 ANQGSEA. This chain's CDR3 is CSAGTNTGELFF. CDR3 coding DNA: TGCAGCGCCGGGACTAACACCGGGGAGCTGTTTTTT.

This clone appeared once. V usage is TRBV9 and J usage is TRBJ1-2, with D maybe TRBD1 (6 bases). V gave up 5 bases and J gave up 4 bases, with 9 bases separating them. CDR1 and CDR2 from the germline V gene are SGDLS and YYNGEE. This CDR3 has 12 residues. CDR3 nucleotides: TGTGCCAGCAGAGAACAGGGCTATGGCTACACCTTC. Translating it yields CASREQGYGYTF.

This chain connects TRBV27 to TRBJ1-1; no definite D call. V shed 4 bases and J shed 0 bases, with 9 bases lying between them. Germline assignment: CDR1 MNHEY and CDR2 SMNVEV (reference sequence). This CDR3 has 14 amino acids. CDR3 protein: CASSSVGLNTEAFF. The DNA for the CDR3 is TGTGCCAGCAGTTCGGTGGGCCTGAACACTGAAGCTTTCTTT.

J is TRBJ2-4 and V is TRBV28, with D uncertain. V shed 4 bases and J shed 10 bases, with 8 bases lying between them. The CDR3 extends over 11 amino acids. From germline, CDR1 is MDHEN and CDR2 SYDVKM. The CDR3 region is CASSSRLIQYF. In DNA, the CDR3 is TGTGCCAGCAGTTCGAGGTTAATTCAGTACTTC.

The CDR3 DNA is TGTGCCAGCAGTACGCGGACTAGCGGGAACAATGAGCAGTTCTTC. Its protein product is CASSTRTSGNNEQFF. V is TRBV6-5 and J is TRBJ2-1; the match to TRBD2 covers 12 bases. Per germline, CDR1 MNHEY and CDR2 SVGAGI. V gave up 5 bases and J gave up 5 bases; unmatched junction bases: 4. This CDR3 region has 15 residues.

The chain has TRBV6-5 and TRBJ1-5; D remains ambiguous. This CDR3 has 12 residues. The germline gives CDR1 MNHEY, CDR2 SVGAGI. V was pared by 5 bases and J by 9 bases, with 11 bases between. CDR3: CASSPPPGPQHF. In nucleotides, the CDR3 is TGTGCCAGCAGTCCCCCCCCCGGGCCCCAGCATTTT.

This chain uses TRBV6-4 with TRBJ1-1, with 7 bases aligning to TRBD1. With 4 bases clipped from V and 3 bases from J, the junction kept 2 bases outside the gene matches. Germline V gene sequence: CDR1 MRHNA, CDR2 SNTAGT. The CDR3 extends over 13 amino acids. The CDR3 is CASSGQGYTEAFF. CDR3 sequence (DNA): TGTGCCAGCAGTGGACAGGGCTACACTGAAGCTTTCTTT.

CDR3 region: CASSFRGRGDEKLFF. CDR3 nucleotide sequence: TGTGCCAGCAGTTTTCGGGGCAGGGGCGATGAAAAACTGTTTTTT. The rearrangement joins TRBV27 to TRBJ1-4, with D perhaps TRBD1 (6 bases). The CDR3 is 15 residues long. Germline CDR1 MNHEY, CDR2 SMNVEV (reference sequence). V was cut by 3 bases and J by 6 bases, with 14 bases left in between.

V and J are TRBV7-2 and TRBJ2-3, with 8 positions matching TRBD1. After removal of 3 bases from V and 4 bases from J, the junction contained 9 bases not matched to a gene. CDR1 is SGHTA, CDR2 FQGNSA, per germline. The CDR3 spans 16 residues. CDR3 region: CASSFSGRGRSDTQYF. CDR3 nucleotide sequence: TGTGCCAGCAGCTTCTCCGGCAGGGGGCGGTCAGATACGCAGTATTTT.

This clone was seen a single time. The chain links TRBV3-1 (or the pseudogene TRBV3-2) to TRBJ2-7; D is possibly TRBD1 (5 bases). In germline, CDR1 is LGHDT, CDR2 YNNKEL (reference sequence). The V end was cut by 2 bases, the J end by 7 bases, with 9 bases between. This CDR3 contains 12 residues. The CDR3 loop is CASSQTGWEQYF. As DNA, the CDR3 is TGTGCCAGCAGCCAAACAGGTTGGGAGCAGTACTTC.

The chain employs TRBV3-1 (or the pseudogene TRBV3-2) and TRBJ1-5, with D possibly matching TRBD1 (5 bases). The CDR3 covers 14 residues. V was shortened by 3 bases and J by 3 bases, with 9 bases between the two germline ends. CDR1 is LGHDT, CDR2 YNNKEL, per germline (reference sequence). The CDR3 reads CASSQGQNNQPQHF. For the CDR3, the DNA is TGTGCCAGCAGCCAGGGGCAGAACAATCAGCCCCAGCATTTT.